This T cell receptor (beta chain) was recovered during a study of control samples from healthy donors and cancer patients. Method: immunoSEQ multiplex PCR; TCRdb's copy keeps in-frame clones and lacks some. The repertoire holds approximately 82,000 clones, with roughly 93% as singletons. Germline CDR1 is SGHNT and CDR2 is YYREEE (reference sequence). J was trimmed by 4 bases and V by 0 bases; bases with no gene match: 6. This CDR3 is built from 15 residues. This clone was detected a few times. V usage is TRBV5-4 and J usage is TRBJ2-7, with 8 bases lining up with TRBD2. This receptor was obtained from a woman between 40 and 55 years old with lung cancer. Input material: PBMCs. The CDR3 bases are TGTGCCAGCAGCTTGGAGGCGGGGGGACGGTACGAGCAGTACTTC. It codes for CASSLEAGGRYEQYF.